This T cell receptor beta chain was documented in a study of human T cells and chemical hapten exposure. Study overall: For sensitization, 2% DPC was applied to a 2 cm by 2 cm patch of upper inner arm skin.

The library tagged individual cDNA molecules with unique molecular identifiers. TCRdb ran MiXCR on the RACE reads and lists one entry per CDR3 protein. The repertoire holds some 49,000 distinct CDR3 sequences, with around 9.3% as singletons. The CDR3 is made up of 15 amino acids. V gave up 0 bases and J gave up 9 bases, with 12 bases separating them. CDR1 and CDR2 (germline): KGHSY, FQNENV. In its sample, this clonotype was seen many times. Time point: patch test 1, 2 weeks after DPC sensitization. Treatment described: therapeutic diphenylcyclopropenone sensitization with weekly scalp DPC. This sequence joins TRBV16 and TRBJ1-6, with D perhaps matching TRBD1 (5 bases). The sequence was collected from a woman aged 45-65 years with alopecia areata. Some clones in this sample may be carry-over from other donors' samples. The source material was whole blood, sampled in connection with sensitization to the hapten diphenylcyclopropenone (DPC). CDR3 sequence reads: CASSQSSRESSPLHF. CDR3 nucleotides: TGTGCCAGCAGCCAATCTTCCAGGGAGAGTTCACCCCTCCACTTT.